These 13 T cell receptor beta chains were all obtained from the same sample, sequenced in a study of chemoradiotherapy in HPV16-positive cancers. The method was immunoSEQ multiplex PCR; TCRdb's version includes in-frame clones alone and lacks a portion of them. This sample has fewer than 30,000 clones, with approximately 94% found just once. Sampling was performed from a patient who underwent chemoradiotherapy. The origin of the receptors is a human donor with HPV-associated anogenital cancer.

V is TRBV10-3 and J is TRBJ2-3; 12 nucleotides match TRBD2. Germline CDR1 reads ENHRY; CDR2 reads SYGVKD. CDR3 length equals 15 residues. Trimming removed 4 bases from V and 6 bases from J; junction bases left unmatched: 5. The CDR3 region has the DNA TGTGCCATCAGTGGCGGACTAGCGGGAACGGATACGCAGTATTTT. Translating gives CAISGGLAGTDTQYF.

This clone was recorded only once. The V and J genes are TRBV7-2 and TRBJ2-3, with a possible D match to TRBD1 (6 bases). Germline loops: CDR1 SGHTA, CDR2 FQGNSA. V lost 3 bases and J lost 2, with 9 bases in between. The CDR3 spans 14 residues. CDR3 sequence (DNA): TGTGCCAGCAGCTTCGACAGGTACACAGATACGCAGTATTTT. The encoded protein is CASSFDRYTDTQYF.

The chain is built from TRBV6-5 and TRBJ1-1; D is unclear. This CDR3 is built from 15 residues. The germline CDR1 and CDR2 sequences are MNHEY and SVGAGI. Trimming pared 2 bases from V and 4 bases from J, leaving 14 bases between. CDR3 loop: CASSYRTTLSTEAFF. CDR3 DNA sequence: TGTGCCAGCAGTTACAGGACCACCCTGAGCACTGAAGCTTTCTTT.

The rearrangement joins TRBV5-1 to TRBJ2-5; D might be TRBD2 (5 bases). Germline values: CDR1 SGHRS, CDR2 YFSETQ. The germline V and J ends were trimmed by 4 bases and 4 bases, with 14 bases remaining between them. This CDR3 comprises 14 residues. The CDR3 DNA sequence: TGCGCCAGCAGCATCCGACTAACCCGAGAGACCCAGTACTTC. Protein: CASSIRLTRETQYF.

This clone qualifies as large. This rearrangement joins TRBV23-1 to TRBJ2-2, with 8 bases lining up with TRBD2. TRBV23-1 is an open reading frame whose function is uncertain. The CDR3 is 14 amino acids. V was clipped by 8 bases and J by 4 bases; unmatched bases: 6. This CDR3 reads CASPIGGVTGELFF. The CDR3 bases are TGCGCCAGCCCTATCGGGGGGGTCACCGGGGAGCTGTTTTTT.

V is TRBV5-4 and J is TRBJ1-6; a weak D match, TRBD1 (6 bases). Trimming took 0 bases from V and 6 from J, leaving 7 bases between them. Germline V gene data show CDR1 as SGHNT and CDR2 as YYREEE (reference sequence). The CDR3 runs to 14 residues. The CDR3 DNA follows: TGTGCCAGCAGCTTGGAACAGGGTAATTCACCCCTCCACTTT. The encoded protein is CASSLEQGNSPLHF.

V and J are TRBV4-1 and TRBJ1-4; D remains unclear. Trimming pared 1 base from V and 8 bases from J, leaving 8 bases between. CDR3 length: 13 residues. Germline V gene lookup returns CDR1 MGHRA and CDR2 YSYEKL. The CDR3 loop is CASSQVSGEKLFF. CDR3 coding DNA: TGCGCCAGCAGCCAAGTAAGCGGGGAAAAACTGTTTTTT.

J is TRBJ1-3 and V is TRBV7-8, with unresolved D. Trimming cost V 1 base and J 5 bases, with 9 bases left between them. Per germline, CDR1 SGHVS and CDR2 FQNEAQ. This CDR3 is 14 amino acids long. CDR3 residues: CASSLEGSRNTIYF. The CDR3 bases are TGTGCCAGCAGCTTAGAGGGCAGCAGAAACACCATATATTTT.

The chain uses TRBV6-1 and TRBJ1-5, with D perhaps matching TRBD1 (5 bases). Germline V gene lookup returns CDR1 MNHNS and CDR2 SASEGT. V was pared by 1 base and J by 2 bases, with 18 bases between. The CDR3 totals 18 residues. CDR3 amino acids: CASSEEGPTRRGNQPQHF. The DNA of the CDR3 is TGTGCCAGCAGTGAAGAGGGACCGACCAGAAGAGGCAATCAGCCCCAGCATTTT.

The chain is built from TRBV14 and TRBJ2-5; the D is unclear. The germline CDR1 and CDR2 sequences are SGHDN and FVKESK. Trimming left V 4 bases short and J 5 bases short, with 14 bases between. The CDR3 totals 14 residues. CDR3 in DNA: TGTGCCAGCAGCCCTATAGCTACGTGGGAGACCCAGTACTTC. This translates into CASSPIATWETQYF.

The gene calls are TRBV7-9 and TRBJ1-3; no firm D call. V lost 5 bases and J 0 bases, leaving 11 bases between the germline ends. The CDR3 is 15 residues long. Germline CDR1 reads SEHNR; CDR2 reads FQNEAQ (reference sequence). CDR3 nucleotides: TGTGCCAGCAGCCCCTGGACGGCCTCTGGAAACACCATATATTTT. Translated: CASSPWTASGNTIYF.

V and J are TRBV25-1 and TRBJ2-5; TRBD1 agrees at 7 bases. The J call is in doubt because the DNA end fits TRBJ2-7 better. Looked up from germline, CDR1 is MGHDK and CDR2 is SYGVNS. CDR3 length: 16 amino acids. The CDR3 sequence is CASSGIRQGLSYEQYF. In DNA, the CDR3 is TGTGCCAGCAGCGGGATACGACAGGGATTATCCTACGAGCAGTACTTC.

This sequence joins TRBV19 and TRBJ2-1; D call uncertain. V was trimmed by 5 bases and J by 3 bases, leaving 17 bases between them. The CDR3 length is 16 residues. Germline V gene lookup returns CDR1 LNHDA and CDR2 SQIVND (reference sequence). The CDR3 protein is CASSANSLPIYNEQFF. The CDR3 DNA reads TGTGCCAGTAGTGCCAACAGTCTTCCTATCTACAATGAGCAGTTCTTC.